The clone carrying this TCR beta chain is a singleton in its sample. Its antigen is unidentified. The sample is drawn from a study of graft-versus-host responses after intestinal transplantation. Sequenced by immunoSEQ multiplex PCR; TCRdb stores in-frame clones only, minus some. The sample has about 41,000 clones, 85% to 95% seen once; the top ten hold about 0.5%. This TCR was sampled from a human donor who was the organ donor for an intestinal transplant. This specimen consisted of unstimulated CD8+ T cells sorted from spleen or lymph node cells, obtained before transplant.

As DNA, the CDR3 is TGTGCCAGCAGAATAGACCCTGGGACAGCCAGCAACACCGGGGAGCTGTTTTTT. Translated, it gives CASRIDPGTASNTGELFF. This sequence joins TRBV2 and TRBJ2-2; 7 bases match TRBD1. In germline, CDR1 is SNHLY, CDR2 FYNNEI. Trimming at V came to 6 bases and at J to 2 bases, leaving 15 bases not matched to a gene. The CDR3 extends over 18 amino acids.